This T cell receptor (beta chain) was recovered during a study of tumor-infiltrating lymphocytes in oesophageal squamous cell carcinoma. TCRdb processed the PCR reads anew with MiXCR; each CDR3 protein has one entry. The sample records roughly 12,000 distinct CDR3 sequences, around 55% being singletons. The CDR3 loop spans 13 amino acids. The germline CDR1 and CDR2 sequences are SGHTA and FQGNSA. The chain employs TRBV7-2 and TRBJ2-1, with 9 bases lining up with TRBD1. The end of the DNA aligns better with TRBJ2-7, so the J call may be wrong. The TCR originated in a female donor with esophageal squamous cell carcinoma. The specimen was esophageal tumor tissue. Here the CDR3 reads CASSRTGVYEQYF. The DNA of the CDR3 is TGTGCCAGCAGCCGGACAGGGGTTTACGAGCAGTACTTC.